A single sample gave rise to the 18 T cell receptor beta chains below, sequenced in a study of blood T cell repertoires in COVID-19. The method was immunoSEQ multiplex PCR; TCRdb's version includes in-frame clones alone and lacks a portion of them. The data show 150,000 to 200,000 clones, approximately 82% seen once. The sequenced sample was PBMCs or T cells enriched from blood (not recorded which). These receptors originate from a woman in her fifties or sixties with acute COVID-19.

The rearrangement joins TRBV6-5 to TRBJ2-2; D is unresolved. The CDR3 has 12 amino acids. With 6 bases removed from V and 1 base from J, the gap between germline ends came to 3 bases. Germline V gives CDR1 MNHEY, CDR2 SVGAGI. CDR3 DNA sequence: TGTGCCAGCAGGAGGAACACCGGGGAGCTGTTTTTT. Amino acid sequence: CASRRNTGELFF.

The chain carries TRBV19 and TRBJ2-1; 12 nucleotides line up with TRBD2. Germline V gene sequence: CDR1 LNHDA, CDR2 SQIVND (reference sequence). The CDR3 consists of 17 residues. V gave up 6 bases and J gave up 0 bases; unmatched junction bases: 6. CDR3 nucleotides: TGTGCCAGTAGCACTAGCGGGAGGCGTAGCTCCTACAATGAGCAGTTCTTC. Translation gives CASSTSGRRSSYNEQFF.

J is TRBJ2-1 and V is TRBV28; possible D gene TRBD1, 6 bases. The CDR3 has 13 amino acids. Germline values: CDR1 MDHEN, CDR2 SYDVKM. Between the trimmed V and J ends, which lost 2 bases and 7 bases, there was a span of 9 bases. The CDR3 nucleotides read TGTGCCAGCAGTTTAGGGCAGGGGAATGAGCAGTTCTTC. Its protein product is CASSLGQGNEQFF.

Comment on this clone: A junction end diverges from the germline sequence, so it may reflect a read error. This rearrangement joins TRBV4-3 to TRBJ1-2, with a tentative D call TRBD1 (5 bases). This CDR3 has 15 residues. Per the germline V gene, CDR1 is LGHNA and CDR2 is YSLEER. CDR3 loop: CASSQDRGWVYGYTF. The DNA of the CDR3 is TGCGCCAGCAGTCAAGATCGGGGGTGGGTCTATGGCTACACCTTC.

This chain links TRBV4-3 with TRBJ2-7, with a tentative D call TRBD1 (6 bases). V lost 1 base to trimming and J lost 3 bases, with 19 bases between them. CDR3 size: 17 residues. Per the germline V gene, CDR1 is LGHNA and CDR2 is YSLEER. The CDR3 DNA sequence: TGCGCCAGCAGCCAAGTAAGTTATCGGACAGATCGCTACGAGCAGTACGTC. Its translation: CASSQVSYRTDRYEQYV.

V gene TRBV19 combines with J gene TRBJ1-6, with 7 bases aligning to TRBD1. V lost 7 bases, J lost 3 bases, and 6 bases stayed unmatched. Germline CDR1 reads LNHDA; CDR2 reads SQIVND (reference sequence). The CDR3 runs 15 residues. In DNA, the CDR3 is TGTGCCAGTACAATCCGGACAGGCTATAATTCACCCCTCCACTTT. Residues: CASTIRTGYNSPLHF.

This chain uses TRBV27 with TRBJ2-7; 7 bases map to TRBD1. V shed 8 bases, J shed 2 bases, and the junction held 9 bases outside the gene matches. The length of the CDR3 is 14 residues. Germline V gene lookup returns CDR1 MNHEY and CDR2 SMNVEV (reference sequence). CDR3 region: CASARQGRPYEQYV. In DNA, the CDR3 is TGTGCCAGCGCCCGACAGGGTAGACCCTACGAGCAGTACGTC.

The CDR3 DNA reads as TGTGCCAGCAGCCTCATAGCGGGGGGCCAAGAGACCCAGTACTTC. Translating gives CASSLIAGGQETQYF. The chain carries TRBV11-2 and TRBJ2-5, with TRBD2 matching 10 bases. Germline V lookup: CDR1 SGHAT, CDR2 FQNNGV. The CDR3 loop spans 15 amino acids. The V segment lost 5 bases and the J segment 1 base; nucleotides outside the gene matches: 4.

The genes are TRBV7-9 and TRBJ1-1, with 9 bases aligning to TRBD1. Germline V CDR1 and CDR2: SEHNR, FQNEAQ (reference sequence). J was trimmed by 6 bases and V by 8 bases; bases with no gene match: 7. CDR3 length: 13 residues. CDR3 sequence: CASARGQGAEAFF. The CDR3 DNA is TGTGCCAGCGCCCGGGGACAGGGAGCTGAAGCTTTCTTT.

This chain links TRBV5-4 with TRBJ2-1; TRBD2 agrees at 15 bases. This CDR3 spans 16 amino acids. Germline V CDR1 and CDR2: SGHNT, YYREEE (reference sequence). Unmatched junction bases numbered 7, after V lost 4 bases and J lost 8 bases. CDR3 DNA: TGTGCCAGCAGCGGCGGACTAGCGGGGGGGCCTGATGAGCAGTTCTTC. This encodes CASSGGLAGGPDEQFF. Drawing the rest from reference TRBV5-4 and TRBJ2-1, the complete variable domain is ETGVTQSPTHLIKTRGQQVTLRCSSQSGHNTVSWYQQALGQGPQFIFQYYREEENGRGNFPPRFSGLQFPNYSSELNVNALELDDSALYLCASSGGLAGGPDEQFFGPGTRLTVL.

In its sample, this clone was seen once. V gene TRBV28 combines with J gene TRBJ1-5; TRBD1 matches at 10 bases. The ends lost 7 bases at V and 1 base at J; junction bases unmatched: 4. CDR3 length equals 15 residues. Germline CDR1 and CDR2: MDHEN and SYDVKM. The CDR3 here is CASTRDRGSNQPQHF. CDR3 bases: TGTGCCAGCACCAGGGACAGGGGAAGCAATCAGCCCCAGCATTTT.

CDR3 protein: CATARDFSSYNEQFF. CDR3 DNA: TGTGCCACCGCCAGGGACTTTAGCTCCTACAATGAGCAGTTCTTC. J is TRBJ2-1 and V is TRBV24-1, with D perhaps TRBD2 (6 bases). Per germline, CDR1 KGHDR and CDR2 SFDVKD. V gave up 9 bases and J gave up 0 bases, with 14 bases separating them. This CDR3 spans 15 amino acids.

This rearrangement joins TRBV7-9 to TRBJ1-6; a possible D gene is TRBD1 (6 bases). Trimming pared 1 base from V and 0 bases from J, leaving 10 bases between. The CDR3 spans 17 residues. Germline loops: CDR1 SEHNR, CDR2 FQNEAQ (reference sequence). CDR3 bases: TGTGCCAGCAGCTTAGTGACAGGCAGCTCCTATAATTCACCCCTCCACTTT. Protein product: CASSLVTGSSYNSPLHF.

The V call is TRBV5-5, the J call TRBJ1-1, with 8 nucleotides matching TRBD1. The germline gives CDR1 SGHKS, CDR2 YYEKEE (reference sequence). This CDR3 comprises 17 residues. Germline trimming cut 2 bases from V and 5 bases from J; bases unmatched to any gene: 14. The CDR3 bases are TGTGCCAGCAGCTTTCTAGGTCAGGGGGCGGTTCTGACTGAAGCTTTCTTT. Translated, it gives CASSFLGQGAVLTEAFF.

J is TRBJ1-2 and V is TRBV4-1, with D possibly matching TRBD1 (5 bases). CDR3 length: 11 residues. Trimming cost V 1 base and J 10 bases, with 7 bases left between them. CDR1 and CDR2 from the germline V gene are MGHRA and YSYEKL. The chain's CDR3 is CASSQARVYTF. In DNA form, the CDR3 reads TGCGCCAGCAGCCAAGCCAGGGTCTACACCTTC.

The V gene is TRBV5-6, the J gene TRBJ2-4; TRBD2 is a possible D gene (5 bases). Trimming stripped 7 bases from V and 6 bases from J, with 17 bases between. The CDR3 sequence is 14 residues long. Germline V gives CDR1 SGHDT, CDR2 YYEEEE. Here the CDR3 reads CASGLTFEGNIQYF. DNA for the CDR3: TGTGCCAGCGGACTTACTTTTGAGGGAAACATTCAGTACTTC.

The chain uses TRBV29-1 and TRBJ2-5, with a tentative D call TRBD2 (6 bases). The CDR3 is made up of 13 amino acids. V lost 6 bases to trimming and J lost 4 bases, with 15 bases between them. Germline lookup yields CDR1 SQVTM and CDR2 ANQGSEA. CDR3 nucleotide sequence: TGCAGCGTATCCGGGACTCCTACAGAGACCCAGTACTTC. This codes for CSVSGTPTETQYF. The full variable domain, with the rest looked up from reference TRBV29-1 and TRBJ2-5, is SAVISQKPSRDICQRGTSLTIQCQVDSQVTMMFWYRQQPGQSLTLIATANQGSEATYESGFVIDKFPISRPNLTFSTLTVSNMSPEDSSIYLCSVSGTPTETQYFGPGTRLLVL.

The rearrangement links TRBV30 to TRBJ1-2, with TRBD1 matching 9 bases. Trimming cost V 2 bases and J 4 bases; bases outside gene matches: 8. The CDR3 is made up of 15 amino acids. Germline loops: CDR1 GTSNPN, CDR2 SVGIG (reference sequence). Here the CDR3 DNA reads TGTGCCTGGAGTCAATGGACAGGGGAAGTCTATGGCTACACCTTC. As protein: CAWSQWTGEVYGYTF.